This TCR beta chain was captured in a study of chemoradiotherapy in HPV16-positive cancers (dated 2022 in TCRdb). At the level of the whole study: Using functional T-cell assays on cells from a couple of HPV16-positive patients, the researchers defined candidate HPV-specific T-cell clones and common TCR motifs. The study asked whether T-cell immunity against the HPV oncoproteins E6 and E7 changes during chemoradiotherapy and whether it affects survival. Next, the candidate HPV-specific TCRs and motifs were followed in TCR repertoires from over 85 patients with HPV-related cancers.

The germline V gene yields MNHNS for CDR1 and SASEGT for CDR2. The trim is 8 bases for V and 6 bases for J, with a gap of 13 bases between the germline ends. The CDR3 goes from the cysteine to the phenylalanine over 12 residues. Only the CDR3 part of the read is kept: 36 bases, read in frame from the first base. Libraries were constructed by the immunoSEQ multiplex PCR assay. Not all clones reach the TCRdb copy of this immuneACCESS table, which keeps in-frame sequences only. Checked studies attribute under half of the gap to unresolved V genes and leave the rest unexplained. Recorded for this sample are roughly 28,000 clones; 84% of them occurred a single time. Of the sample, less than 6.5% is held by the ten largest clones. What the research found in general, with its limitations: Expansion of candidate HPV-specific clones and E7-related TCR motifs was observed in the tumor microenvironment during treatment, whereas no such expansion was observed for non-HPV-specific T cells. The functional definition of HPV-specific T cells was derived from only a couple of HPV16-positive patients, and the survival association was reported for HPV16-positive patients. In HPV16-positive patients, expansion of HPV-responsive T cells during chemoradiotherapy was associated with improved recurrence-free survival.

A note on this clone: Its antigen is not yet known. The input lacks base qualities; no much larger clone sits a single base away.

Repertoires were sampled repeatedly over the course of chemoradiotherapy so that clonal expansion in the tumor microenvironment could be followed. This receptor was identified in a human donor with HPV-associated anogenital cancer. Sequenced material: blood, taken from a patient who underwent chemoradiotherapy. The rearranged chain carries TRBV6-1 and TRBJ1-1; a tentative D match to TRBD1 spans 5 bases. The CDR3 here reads CASRGTLAEAFF. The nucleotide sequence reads TGTGCCAGCCGAGGGACCTTGGCTGAAGCTTTCTTT.